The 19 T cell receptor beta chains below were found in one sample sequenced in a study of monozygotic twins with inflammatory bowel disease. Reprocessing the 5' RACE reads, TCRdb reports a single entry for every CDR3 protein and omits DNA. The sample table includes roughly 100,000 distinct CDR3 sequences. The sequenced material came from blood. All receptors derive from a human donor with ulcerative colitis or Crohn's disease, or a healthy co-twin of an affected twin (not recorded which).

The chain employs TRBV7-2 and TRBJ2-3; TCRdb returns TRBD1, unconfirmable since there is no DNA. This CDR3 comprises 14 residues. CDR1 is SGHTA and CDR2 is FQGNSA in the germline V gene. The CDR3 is CASRRQGGPDTQYF.

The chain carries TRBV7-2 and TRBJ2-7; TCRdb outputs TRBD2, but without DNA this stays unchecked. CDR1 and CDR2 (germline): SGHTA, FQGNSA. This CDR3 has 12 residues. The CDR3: CASSQLGHEQYF.

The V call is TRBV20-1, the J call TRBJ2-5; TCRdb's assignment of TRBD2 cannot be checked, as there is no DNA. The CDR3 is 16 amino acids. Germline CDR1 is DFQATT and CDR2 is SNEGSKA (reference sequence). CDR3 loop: CSARDSSGGTRETQYF.

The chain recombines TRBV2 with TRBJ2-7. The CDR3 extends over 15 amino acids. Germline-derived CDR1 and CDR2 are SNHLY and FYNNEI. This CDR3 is CASSEIYYTTYEQYF.

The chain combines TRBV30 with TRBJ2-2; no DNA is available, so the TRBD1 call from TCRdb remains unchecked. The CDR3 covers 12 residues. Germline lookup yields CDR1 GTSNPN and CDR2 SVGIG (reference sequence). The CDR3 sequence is CAWGRGTGELFF.

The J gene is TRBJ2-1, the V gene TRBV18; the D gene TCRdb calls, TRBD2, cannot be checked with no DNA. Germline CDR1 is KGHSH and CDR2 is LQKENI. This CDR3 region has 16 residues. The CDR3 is CASSPFTSGNYNEQFF.

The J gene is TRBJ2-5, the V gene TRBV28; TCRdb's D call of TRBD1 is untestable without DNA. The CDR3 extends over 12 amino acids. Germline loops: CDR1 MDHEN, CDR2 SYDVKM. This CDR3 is CASSLQGQTQYF.

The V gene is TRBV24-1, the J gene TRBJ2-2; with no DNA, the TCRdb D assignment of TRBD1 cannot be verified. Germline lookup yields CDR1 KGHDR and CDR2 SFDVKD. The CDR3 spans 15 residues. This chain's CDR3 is CATSDFDRGTGELFF.

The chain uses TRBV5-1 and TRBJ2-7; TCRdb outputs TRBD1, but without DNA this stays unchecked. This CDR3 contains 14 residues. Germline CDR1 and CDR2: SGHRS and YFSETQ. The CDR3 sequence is CASSLGQGYYEQYF.

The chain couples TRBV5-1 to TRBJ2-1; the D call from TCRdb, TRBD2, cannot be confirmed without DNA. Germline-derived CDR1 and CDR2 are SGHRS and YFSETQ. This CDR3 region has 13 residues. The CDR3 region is CASSWGSAGEQFF. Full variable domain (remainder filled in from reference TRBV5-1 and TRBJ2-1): KAGVTQTPRYLIKTRGQQVTLSCSPISGHRSVSWYQQTPGQGLQFLFEYFSETQRNKGNFPGRFSGRQFSNSRSEMNVSTLELGDSALYLCASSWGSAGEQFFGPGTRLTVL.

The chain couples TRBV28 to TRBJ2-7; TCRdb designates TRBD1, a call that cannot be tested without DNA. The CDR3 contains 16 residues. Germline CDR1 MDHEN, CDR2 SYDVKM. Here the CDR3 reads CASIPFSGTGLYEQYF.

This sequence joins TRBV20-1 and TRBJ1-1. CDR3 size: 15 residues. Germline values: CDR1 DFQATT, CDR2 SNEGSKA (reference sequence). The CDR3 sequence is CSALFPQTTNTEAFF.

CDR3: CSARDVFSEQYF. The chain couples TRBV20-1 to TRBJ2-7. CDR3 length: 12 residues. Germline loops: CDR1 DFQATT, CDR2 SNEGSKA (reference sequence).

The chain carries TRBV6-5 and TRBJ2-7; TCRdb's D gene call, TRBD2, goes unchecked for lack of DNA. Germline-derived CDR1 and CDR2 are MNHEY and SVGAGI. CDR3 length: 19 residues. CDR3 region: CASSPHDEGSGITDYEQYF.

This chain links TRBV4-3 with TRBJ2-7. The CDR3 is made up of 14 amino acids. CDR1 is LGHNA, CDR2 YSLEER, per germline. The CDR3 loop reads CASSQVTGNYEQYF.

CDR3 protein: CSARVIGGRSYNEQFF. The chain couples TRBV20-1 to TRBJ2-1; TCRdb reports TRBD2, a call that lacks DNA to check it against. Per the germline V gene, CDR1 is DFQATT and CDR2 is SNEGSKA (reference sequence). CDR3 length: 16 amino acids.

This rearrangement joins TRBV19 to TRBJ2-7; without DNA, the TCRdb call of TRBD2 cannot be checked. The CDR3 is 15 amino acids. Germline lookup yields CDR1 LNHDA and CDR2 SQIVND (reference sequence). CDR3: CASSIVGEASYEQYF.

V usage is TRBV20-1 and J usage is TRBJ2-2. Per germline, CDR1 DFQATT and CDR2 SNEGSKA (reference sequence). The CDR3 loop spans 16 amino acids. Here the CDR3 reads CSASLVTGSDTGELFF.

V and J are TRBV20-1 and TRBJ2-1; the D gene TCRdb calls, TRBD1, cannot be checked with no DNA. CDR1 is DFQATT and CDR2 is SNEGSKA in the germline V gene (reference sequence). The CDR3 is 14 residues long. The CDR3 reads CSPWKRAQVYEQFF.